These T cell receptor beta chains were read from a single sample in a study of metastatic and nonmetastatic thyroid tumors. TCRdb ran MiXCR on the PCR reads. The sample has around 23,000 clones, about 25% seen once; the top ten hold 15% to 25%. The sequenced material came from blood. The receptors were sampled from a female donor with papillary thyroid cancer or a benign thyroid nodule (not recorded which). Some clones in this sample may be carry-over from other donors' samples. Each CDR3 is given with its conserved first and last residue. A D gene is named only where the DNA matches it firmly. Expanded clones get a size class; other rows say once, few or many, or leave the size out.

DNA: TGTGCCACCAGTGATCCAGGGGTGGAGGACTATGGCTACACCTTC
CDR3: CATSDPGVEDYGYTF
D: NA
size: medium-sized
length: 15
V: TRBV24-1
J: TRBJ1-2

DNA: TGTGCCAGTAGAGGGACAGGGTATAATTCACCCCTCCACTTT
CDR3: CASRGTGYNSPLHF
D: TRBD1
size: medium-sized
length: 14
V: TRBV19
J: TRBJ1-6

DNA: TGCAGTGCTAGCGGGACGCAGCTACGATTGGAGTACTTC
CDR3: CSASGTQLRLEYF
D: NA
size: medium-sized
length: 13
V: TRBV20-1
J: TRBJ2-7

DNA: TGTGCCAGCAGCGATAGACAGGGGTCGAACACCGGGGAGCTGTTTTTT
CDR3: CASSDRQGSNTGELFF
D: TRBD1
size: many
length: 16
V: TRBV6-1
J: TRBJ2-2

DNA: TGTGCCAGCAGTGAAGCGGGGGGCTTGGGAAACACCATATATTTT
CDR3: CASSEAGGLGNTIYF
D: NA
size: few
length: 15
V: TRBV6-1
J: TRBJ1-3

DNA: TGTGCCAGCAGATTGGCACAGGAAAACACTGAAGCTTTCTTT
CDR3: CASRLAQENTEAFF
D: NA
size: many
length: 14
V: TRBV27
J: TRBJ1-1

DNA: TGTGCCAGCAGCTTAGGCACCGCTGGGACCCAGTACTTC
CDR3: CASSLGTAGTQYF
D: NA
size: many
length: 13
V: TRBV7-3
J: TRBJ2-5

DNA: TGTGCCAGCAGTTTGGTCACATGGTCCATTCAGTACTTC
CDR3: CASSLVTWSIQYF
D: NA
size: many
length: 13
V: TRBV12-3/TRBV12-4
J: TRBJ2-4

DNA: TGTGCCAGCAGAAGTGGAATTTCCAGGACGAGCTCCTACGAGCAGTACTTC
CDR3: CASRSGISRTSSYEQYF
D: NA
size: few
length: 17
V: TRBV6-1
J: TRBJ2-7

DNA: TGCGCCAGCAGCCGGAGTCTCACCGGGGAGCTGTTTTTT
CDR3: CASSRSLTGELFF
D: NA
size: NA
length: 13
V: TRBV5-1
J: TRBJ2-2

DNA: TGTGCCAGCAGCCACCGCGGGACAGGGACCTACGAGCAGTACTTC
CDR3: CASSHRGTGTYEQYF
D: TRBD1
size: many
length: 15
V: TRBV5-4
J: TRBJ2-7

DNA: TGTGCCAGCAGGCGGCGGGACAGGGGAGGCGAGCAGTACTTC
CDR3: CASRRRDRGGEQYF
D: TRBD1
size: NA
length: 14
V: TRBV11-1
J: TRBJ2-7

DNA: TGCAGTGCTAGAATGGGGAAAAACATTCAGTACTTC
CDR3: CSARMGKNIQYF
D: NA
size: many
length: 12
V: TRBV20-1
J: TRBJ2-4

DNA: TGCGCCAGCAGCCAGGACAGGAATTCACCCCTCCACTTT
CDR3: CASSQDRNSPLHF
D: TRBD1
size: NA
length: 13
V: TRBV4-3
J: TRBJ1-6

DNA: TGTGCCAGCAGTAAGACAGGGGAGGCTGGCTACACCTTC
CDR3: CASSKTGEAGYTF
D: TRBD1
size: many
length: 13
V: TRBV6-2/TRBV6-3
J: TRBJ1-2

DNA: TGTGCCAGCAGTGAACTAGCGGGAGTTCCAGATACGCAGTATTTT
CDR3: CASSELAGVPDTQYF
D: TRBD2
size: many
length: 15
V: TRBV6-1
J: TRBJ2-3

DNA: TGCGCCAGCAGCCTTCTCAATGGGGACAGGGTGGGGAATGAGCATTTCTTC
CDR3: CASSLLNGDRVGNEHFF
D: TRBD1
size: NA
length: 17
V: TRBV5-1
J: TRBJ2-1